These 2 T cell receptor beta chains share one sample of origin, sequenced in a study of shared clonotypes between healthy human individuals. This table comes from immunoSEQ multiplex PCR, and its TCRdb copy is limited to in-frame clones, with some not included. The top ten clones hold roughly 1% of a sample with some 2 million clones, about 94% of them seen once. Naive CD8 isolation took CD45RO-negative cells positively selected for CCR7 and excluded terminally differentiated effector memory CD45RA+ cells. Sequencing input: naive CD8+ T cells sorted from blood. Receptors originate from a man aged 18 to 35 in good health.

The V call is TRBV6-1, the J call TRBJ1-1; D remains unclear. The V gene lost 3 bases and the J gene lost 3 bases, with 14 bases spanning the gap. CDR1 and CDR2 from the germline V gene are MNHNS and SASEGT. The CDR3 sequence is 15 residues long. The CDR3 loop reads CASSDPVSGYTEAFF. The CDR3, as DNA: TGTGCCAGCAGTGACCCCGTGAGCGGCTACACTGAAGCTTTCTTT.

This clone was seen a few times. The chain combines TRBV7-2 with TRBJ1-1; D remains ambiguous. CDR3 length: 13 amino acids. Germline CDR1 reads SGHTA; CDR2 reads FQGNSA. V lost 3 bases to trimming and J lost 3 bases, with 8 bases between them. The CDR3 bases are TGTGCCAGCAGCTTGGGCCTGGACACTGAAGCTTTCTTT. It yields the protein CASSLGLDTEAFF.